Each of the 19 T cell receptor beta chains below was sequenced from the same sample in a study of PD-1 blockade in mismatch repair-deficient tumors. Data came from immunoSEQ multiplex PCR; TCRdb stores just in-frame clones and leaves some out. This table holds some 100,000 clones, 82% found once. The sample was peripheral blood, taken approximately 36 weeks after starting pembrolizumab. The receptors here all came from an adult with mismatch repair-deficient cancer.

This rearrangement joins TRBV9 to TRBJ1-2; 7 bases match TRBD1. V lost 4 bases to trimming and J lost 4 bases; unmatched junction nucleotides: 4. This CDR3 region has 13 residues. In germline, CDR1 is SGDLS, CDR2 YYNGEE. CDR3 in amino acids: CASSPNRGYGYTF. The CDR3 region has the DNA TGTGCCAGCAGCCCCAACAGGGGCTATGGCTACACCTTC. Using reference TRBV9 and TRBJ1-2 for the parts outside the CDR3, the full variable domain is DSGVTQTPKHLITATGQRVTLRCSPRSGDLSVYWYQQSLDQGLQFLIQYYNGEERAKGNILERFSAQQFPDLHSELNLSSLELGDSALYFCASSPNRGYGYTFGSGTRLTVV.

This clone has only one observation. The CDR3 DNA follows: TGTGCCAGCAGCGGATGGACTAGCGGCACGGTTGAGCAGTACTTC. Protein product: CASSGWTSGTVEQYF. The chain carries TRBV7-9 and TRBJ2-7; 10 bases agree with TRBD2. Unmatched junction bases numbered 11, after V lost 5 bases and J lost 7 bases. The CDR3 length is 15 residues. CDR1 and CDR2 (germline): SEHNR, FQNEAQ (reference sequence).

The chain combines TRBV7-2 with TRBJ2-1, with 7 bases that match TRBD1. CDR1 and CDR2 from the germline V gene are SGHTA and FQGNSA. This CDR3 has 16 amino acids. J lost 0 bases, V lost 0 bases, and 2 bases had no gene match. CDR3 DNA: TGTGCCAGCAGCTTAGCCGGGACAGCCTCCTACAATGAGCAGTTCTTC. Translating it yields CASSLAGTASYNEQFF.

This clone showed up just once. V usage is TRBV7-9 and J usage is TRBJ2-1, with 7 positions matching TRBD1. V shed 5 bases and J 7 bases; nucleotides not matched to a gene: 20. This CDR3 region has 18 residues. Per the germline V gene, CDR1 is SEHNR and CDR2 is FQNEAQ (reference sequence). CDR3 nucleotide sequence: TGTGCCAGCAGCCCAGGGGGTTCGTTCGGGGTAGCTATGAATGAGCAGTTCTTC. Protein product: CASSPGGSFGVAMNEQFF.

J is TRBJ2-1 and V is TRBV4-1, with D uncertain. CDR1 is MGHRA, CDR2 YSYEKL, per germline. The CDR3 has 14 amino acids. V shed 4 bases and J shed 0 bases, with 7 bases lying between them. The DNA for the CDR3 is TGCGCCAGCAGCCCCTTAAGCTCCTACAATGAGCAGTTCTTC. It translates to CASSPLSSYNEQFF.

The chain links TRBV29-1 to TRBJ2-1; no definite D call. From germline, CDR1 is SQVTM and CDR2 ANQGSEA. CDR3 length: 12 amino acids. Trimming removed 4 bases at V and 13 bases at J, with 17 bases between. The CDR3 DNA reads as TGCAGCGTTGGGTCTAACCGGGCCCAACAGTTCTTC. It is translated as CSVGSNRAQQFF.

The V call is TRBV19, the J call TRBJ2-1; D is undetermined. The CDR3 covers 15 residues. The germline CDR1 and CDR2 sequences are LNHDA and SQIVND (reference sequence). V lost 7 bases and J 3 bases, leaving 16 bases between the germline ends. The CDR3 DNA follows: TGTGCCAGTACTTTAACCCCCACTATCTACAATGAGCAGTTCTTC. Translation gives CASTLTPTIYNEQFF.

The genes are TRBV13 and TRBJ2-1; 10 bases fit TRBD2. The J segment lost 7 bases and the V segment lost 3 bases, leaving 9 bases of the junction unmatched. Germline V gene sequence: CDR1 PRHDT, CDR2 FYEKMQ (reference sequence). The CDR3 has 16 amino acids. DNA of the CDR3: TGTGCCAGCAGCTTGGGGGCCCCGGGACTAGCGAATGAGCAGTTCTTC. It yields the protein CASSLGAPGLANEQFF.

In its sample, this clone was seen once. The V call is TRBV5-1, the J call TRBJ1-4, with D possibly being TRBD1 (5 bases). Germline CDR1 reads SGHRS; CDR2 reads YFSETQ. This CDR3 spans 15 amino acids. V dropped 5 bases and J dropped 4 bases, with 15 bases sitting between them. The CDR3 DNA reads TGCGCCAGCAGTGAGCGGGGGGACTATAATGAAAAACTGTTTTTT. It translates to CASSERGDYNEKLFF.

This clone was detected once. This chain connects TRBV15 to TRBJ2-2; no firm D call. V shed 1 base and J shed 1 base, with 7 bases lying between them. Germline V lookup: CDR1 LNHNV, CDR2 YYDKDF (reference sequence). CDR3 length: 15 residues. CDR3: CATSRGQVNTGELFF. The DNA of the CDR3 is TGTGCCACCAGCAGAGGGCAGGTGAACACCGGGGAGCTGTTTTTT. The entire variable domain, with the rest obtained from reference TRBV15 and TRBJ2-2, is as follows: DAMVIQNPRYQVTQFGKPVTLSCSQTLNHNVMYWYQQKSSQAPKLLFHYYDKDFNNEADTPDNFQSRRPNTSFCFLDIRSPGLGDTAMYLCATSRGQVNTGELFFGEGSRLTVL.

V is TRBV7-9 and J is TRBJ2-1; 11 bases are a match to TRBD2. The CDR3 contains 16 residues. Trimming took 3 bases from V and 5 from J; bases not matched to a gene: 6. CDR1 SEHNR and CDR2 FQNEAQ come from the germline V gene (reference sequence). The CDR3 sequence is CASSFLAGGWDNEQFF. CDR3 nucleotides: TGTGCCAGCAGCTTTTTAGCGGGAGGGTGGGACAATGAGCAGTTCTTC.

The chain links TRBV6-1 to TRBJ2-5; 8 nucleotides match TRBD1. Germline V lookup: CDR1 MNHNS, CDR2 SASEGT. CDR3 length: 15 amino acids. The ends lost 0 bases at V and 6 bases at J; junction bases unmatched: 6. CDR3 residues: CASSEAPGGVKTQYF. CDR3 bases: TGTGCCAGCAGTGAAGCTCCAGGGGGCGTGAAGACCCAGTACTTC.

The genes are TRBV20-1 and TRBJ2-7; possible D gene TRBD1, 5 bases. Germline V lookup: CDR1 DFQATT, CDR2 SNEGSKA (reference sequence). The CDR3 extends over 11 amino acids. V was clipped by 6 bases and J by 9 bases, with 15 bases between them. The CDR3 spells CSARQGFGQYF. In DNA, the CDR3 is TGCAGTGCGAGGCAGGGCTTCGGGCAGTACTTC.

The V and J genes are TRBV13 and TRBJ2-1, with D hard to call. The CDR3 loop spans 14 amino acids. Germline V gene data show CDR1 as PRHDT and CDR2 as FYEKMQ (reference sequence). Deletions cut 5 bases from V and 4 bases from J, with 12 bases between. The CDR3 protein is CASSPPTKYNEQFF. The DNA for the CDR3 is TGTGCCAGCAGCCCGCCGACCAAGTACAATGAGCAGTTCTTC.

The sample holds one count of this clone. This CDR3 is CSVSETGYGYTF. In nucleotides, the CDR3 is TGCAGCGTATCCGAGACTGGCTATGGCTACACCTTC. This chain connects TRBV29-1 to TRBJ1-2; D gene ambiguous. Trimming shortened V by 6 bases and J by 4 bases, and 12 bases separated the two germline ends. Per the germline V gene, CDR1 is SQVTM and CDR2 is ANQGSEA. The CDR3 is 12 residues long.

The chain combines TRBV30 with TRBJ1-2; D may be TRBD1 (5 bases). Trimming pared 3 bases from V and 8 bases from J, leaving 22 bases between. This CDR3 region has 15 residues. The V gene's germline CDR1 is GTSNPN and CDR2 SVGIG (reference sequence). CDR3 in DNA: TGTGCCTGGAGCGCAACGGGACGGTGGTTTGACGGCTACACCTTC. Translating it yields CAWSATGRWFDGYTF.

The V and J genes are TRBV5-1 and TRBJ2-5; the match to TRBD2 covers 7 bases. The length of the CDR3 is 17 residues. Trimming took 0 bases from V and 2 from J; bases not matched to a gene: 10. Germline CDR1 reads SGHRS; CDR2 reads YFSETQ. In DNA, the CDR3 is TGCGCCAGCAGCTTGGCCGAGCGGGGATCGGGACAAGAGACCCAGTACTTC. Translated, it gives CASSLAERGSGQETQYF.

This clone was counted only a few times. The rearrangement uses TRBV28 and TRBJ1-1; D remains unclear. Germline CDR1 reads MDHEN; CDR2 reads SYDVKM. The CDR3 extends over 11 amino acids. The V and J ends lost 1 base and 8 bases respectively, with 5 bases between them. The CDR3 spells CASSLSGEAFF. DNA of the CDR3: TGTGCCAGCAGTTTATCGGGGGAAGCTTTCTTT.

This chain connects TRBV6-1 to TRBJ2-1, with D possibly TRBD1 on 6 matching bases. Trimming removed 6 bases at V and 7 bases at J, with 7 bases between. The CDR3 is 11 amino acids. Germline V gene lookup returns CDR1 MNHNS and CDR2 SASEGT. Here the CDR3 DNA reads TGTGCCAGCAGAGGGGGTAATGAGCAGTTCTTC. This gives the protein CASRGGNEQFF.